The entry below describes one T cell receptor (beta chain). This clonotype is a singleton in its sample. Its antigen remains unidentified. The sample holds no much larger clone one base away, and base qualities are not on file. A lone read is weak support. Including the terminal cysteine and phenylalanine, the CDR3 comprises 14 residues. Left in the record is the CDR3 DNA by itself, 42 bases read in frame from the first base. CDR1 is given as SQVTM and CDR2 as ANQGSEA, both from the germline V gene. Compared with germline, V lacks 3 bases and J lacks 11 bases; bases without a gene match: 12. This specimen belongs to a study of CD8 T cells in Susac syndrome (dated by TCRdb to about 2019). Study-wide context: Whether CD8+ T cell activation and differentiation in Susac syndrome was antigen driven was tested using repertoire sequencing.

RNA was extracted using the RNeasy kit, and roughly 0.5 to 1 ug of the RNA was reverse transcribed with random hexamers. The immunoSEQ multiplex PCR assay, which covers 54 Vbeta and 13 Jbeta segments, was used to amplify TCR beta CDR3 regions. Bias from PCR amplification was corrected by using a synthetic template baseline for primer optimization and for computational correction. Processing in the source paper ran as follows. Only productive sequences were kept, with reads annotated to V, D and J genes according to IMGT and analyzed in immunoSEQ Analyzer. To calculate clonality, Shannon entropy was normalized by log2 of the number of productive unique sequences and then subtracted from one. Public and private clones were assessed among the 100 most prevalent clones of each patient and control. Clones were defined as Susac-specific if absent from the healthy and MS cohorts, from 1052 published viral clones and from other ImmuneACCESS disease sequences. Through fastp at Q25 and MiXCR, TCRdb rebuilt clones from the public reads, retaining in-frame beta chains. CDR3 protein duplicates are merged, each entry listing the most common genes and DNA. TCRdb assigned the V and J calls; the authors' analysis was not used. Counted in this sample were approximately 200,000 distinct CDR3 sequences; around 93% of them appeared once. 0.082% of the sample belongs to the ten largest clones.

High-throughput TCR beta sequencing profiled peripheral blood CD8+ and CD4+ T cells from healthy donors, Susac syndrome patients and multiple sclerosis patients. Multiple sclerosis controls were treatment-naive patients with stable or active relapsing-remitting disease fulfilling revised McDonald criteria. Bulk CD8+ and CD4+ T cells were purified by magnetic negative isolation, while CD8+ TEMRA cells were enriched using FACS. Blood was collected in EDTA tubes and processed within 24 hours, with PBMCs isolated through density gradient centrifugation. PBMCs intended for TCR sequencing were cryopreserved in liquid nitrogen and thawed later in a water bath at 37 degrees C. The sorted or isolated CD4+, CD8+ and CD8+ TEMRA cells had a purity of 90% or higher. What the study reported, not specific to this receptor: The TCR sequencing and HLA analysis was acknowledged to have included a relatively small number of individuals.

Recombination joined TRBV29-1 with TRBJ1-1, and TRBD1 aligns with 10 junction nucleotides. Specimen: CD4+ T cells from PBMCs. This receptor was obtained from a human donor with multiple sclerosis. The CDR3 amino acid sequence is: CSVDTPGQGQEAFF. The nucleotide sequence reads TGCAGCGTTGATACCCCGGGACAGGGGCAGGAGGCTTTCTTT. The full variable domain, with segments outside the CDR3 supplied by the reference TRBV29-1 and TRBJ1-1 proteins, appears as SAVISQKPSRDICQRGTSLTIQCQVDSQVTMMFWYRQQPGQSLTLIATANQGSEATYESGFVIDKFPISRPNLTFSTLTVSNMSPEDSSIYLCSVDTPGQGQEAFFGQGTRLTVV.